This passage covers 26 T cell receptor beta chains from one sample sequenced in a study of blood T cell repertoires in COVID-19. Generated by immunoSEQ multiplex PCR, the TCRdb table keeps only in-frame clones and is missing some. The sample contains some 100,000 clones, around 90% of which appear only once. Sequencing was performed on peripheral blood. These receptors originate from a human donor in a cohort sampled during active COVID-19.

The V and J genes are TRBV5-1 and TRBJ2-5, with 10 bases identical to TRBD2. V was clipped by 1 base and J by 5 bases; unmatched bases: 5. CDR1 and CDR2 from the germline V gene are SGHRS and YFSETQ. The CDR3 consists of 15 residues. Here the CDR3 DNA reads TGCGCCAGCAGCTTGTCTAGCGGGGGCCGGGAGACCCAGTACTTC. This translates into CASSLSSGGRETQYF. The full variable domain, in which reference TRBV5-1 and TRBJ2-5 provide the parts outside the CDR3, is KAGVTQTPRYLIKTRGQQVTLSCSPISGHRSVSWYQQTPGQGLQFLFEYFSETQRNKGNFPGRFSGRQFSNSRSEMNVSTLELGDSALYLCASSLSSGGRETQYFGPGTRLLVL.

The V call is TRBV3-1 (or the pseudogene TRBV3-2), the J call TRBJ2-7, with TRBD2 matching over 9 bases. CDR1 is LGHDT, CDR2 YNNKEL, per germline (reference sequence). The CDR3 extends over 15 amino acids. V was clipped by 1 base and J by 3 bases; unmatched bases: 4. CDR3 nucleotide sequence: TGTGCCAGCAGCCAAGCTCTAGCGGGAATCTACGAGCAGTACTTC. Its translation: CASSQALAGIYEQYF.

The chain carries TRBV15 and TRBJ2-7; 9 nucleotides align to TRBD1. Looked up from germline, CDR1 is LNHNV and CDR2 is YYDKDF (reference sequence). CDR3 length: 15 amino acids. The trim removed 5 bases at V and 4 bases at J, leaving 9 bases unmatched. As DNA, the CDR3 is TGTGCCACCAGCCGCGGAGGACAGGGGATTTACGAGCAGTACTTC. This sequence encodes CATSRGGQGIYEQYF. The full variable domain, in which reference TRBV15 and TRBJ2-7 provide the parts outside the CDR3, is DAMVIQNPRYQVTQFGKPVTLSCSQTLNHNVMYWYQQKSSQAPKLLFHYYDKDFNNEADTPDNFQSRRPNTSFCFLDIRSPGLGDTAMYLCATSRGGQGIYEQYFGPGTRLTVT.

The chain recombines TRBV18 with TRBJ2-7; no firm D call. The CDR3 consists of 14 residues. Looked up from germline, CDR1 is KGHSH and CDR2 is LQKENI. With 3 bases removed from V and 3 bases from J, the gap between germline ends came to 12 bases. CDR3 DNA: TGTGCCAGCTCACCTCGCGGATCGAACTACGAGCAGTACTTC. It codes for CASSPRGSNYEQYF. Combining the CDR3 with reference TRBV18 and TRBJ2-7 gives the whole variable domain NAGVMQNPRHLVRRRGQEARLRCSPMKGHSHVYWYRQLPEEGLKFMVYLQKENIIDESGMPKERFSAEFPKEGPSILRIQQVVRGDSAAYFCASSPRGSNYEQYFGPGTRLTVT.

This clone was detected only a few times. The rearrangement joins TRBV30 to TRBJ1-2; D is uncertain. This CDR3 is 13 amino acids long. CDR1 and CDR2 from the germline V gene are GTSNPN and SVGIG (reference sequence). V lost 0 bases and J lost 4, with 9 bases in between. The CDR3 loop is CAWSVLSGYGYTF. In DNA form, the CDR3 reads TGTGCCTGGAGTGTACTCTCGGGCTATGGCTACACCTTC.

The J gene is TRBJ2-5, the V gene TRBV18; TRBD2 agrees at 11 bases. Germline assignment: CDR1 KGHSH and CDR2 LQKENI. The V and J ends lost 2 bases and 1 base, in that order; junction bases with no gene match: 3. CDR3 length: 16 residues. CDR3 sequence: CASSPVAGGLQETQYF. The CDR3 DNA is TGTGCCAGCTCACCAGTAGCGGGGGGGCTCCAAGAGACCCAGTACTTC.

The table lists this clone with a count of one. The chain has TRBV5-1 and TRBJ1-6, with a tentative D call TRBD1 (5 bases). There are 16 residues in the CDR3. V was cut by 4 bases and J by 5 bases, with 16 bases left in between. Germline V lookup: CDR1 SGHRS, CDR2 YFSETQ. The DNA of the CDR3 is TGCGCCAGCAGCCGCAGGGAAGAATTGGATAATTCACCCCTCCACTTT. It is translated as CASSRREELDNSPLHF.

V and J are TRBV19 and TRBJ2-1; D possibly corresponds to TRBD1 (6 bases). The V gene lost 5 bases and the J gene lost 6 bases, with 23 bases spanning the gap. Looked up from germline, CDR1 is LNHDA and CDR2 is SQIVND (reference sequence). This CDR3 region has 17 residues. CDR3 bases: TGTGCCAGTAGTCAGAAAAGGGGGAGCGGCGCCCTCAATGAGCAGTTCTTC. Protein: CASSQKRGSGALNEQFF.

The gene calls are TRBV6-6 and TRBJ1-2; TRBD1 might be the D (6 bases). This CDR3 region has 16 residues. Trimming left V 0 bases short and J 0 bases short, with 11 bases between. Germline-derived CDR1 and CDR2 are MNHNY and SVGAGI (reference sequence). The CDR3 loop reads CASSYSTDSSNYGYTF. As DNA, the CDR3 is TGTGCCAGCAGTTACTCCACGGACAGCTCTAACTATGGCTACACCTTC.

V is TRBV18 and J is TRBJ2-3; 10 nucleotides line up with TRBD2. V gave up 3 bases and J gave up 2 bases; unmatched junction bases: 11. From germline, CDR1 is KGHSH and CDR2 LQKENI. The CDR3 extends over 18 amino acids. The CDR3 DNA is TGTGCCAGCTCACCTAGAACAGTAGCGGGAGGCCTCACAGATACGCAGTATTTT. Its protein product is CASSPRTVAGGLTDTQYF.

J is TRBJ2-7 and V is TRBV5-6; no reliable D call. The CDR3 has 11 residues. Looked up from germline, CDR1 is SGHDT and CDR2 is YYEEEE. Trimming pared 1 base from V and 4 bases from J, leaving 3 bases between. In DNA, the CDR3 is TGTGCCAGCAGCTTGCCTTACGAGCAGTACTTC. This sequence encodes CASSLPYEQYF.

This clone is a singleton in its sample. The CDR3 protein is CAIRGDRSNTEAFF. DNA for the CDR3: TGTGCCATCAGGGGGGACAGATCGAACACTGAAGCTTTCTTT. The rearrangement joins TRBV10-3 to TRBJ1-1, with TRBD1 matching over 7 bases. This CDR3 is 14 amino acids long. The J segment lost 1 base and the V segment lost 6 bases, leaving 5 bases of the junction unmatched. The germline V gene encodes CDR1 ENHRY and CDR2 SYGVKD.

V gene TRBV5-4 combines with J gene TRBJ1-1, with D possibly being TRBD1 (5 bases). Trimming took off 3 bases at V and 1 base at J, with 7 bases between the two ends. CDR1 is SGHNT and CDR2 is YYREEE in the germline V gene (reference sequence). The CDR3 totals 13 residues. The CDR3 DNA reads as TGTGCCAGCAGCTCGACAGCGAACACTGAAGCTTTCTTT. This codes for CASSSTANTEAFF.

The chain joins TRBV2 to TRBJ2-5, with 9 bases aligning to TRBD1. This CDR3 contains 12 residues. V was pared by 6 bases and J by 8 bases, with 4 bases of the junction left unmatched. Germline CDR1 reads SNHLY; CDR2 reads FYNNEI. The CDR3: CASSWDRATQYF. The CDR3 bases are TGTGCCAGCAGCTGGGACAGGGCCACCCAGTACTTC.

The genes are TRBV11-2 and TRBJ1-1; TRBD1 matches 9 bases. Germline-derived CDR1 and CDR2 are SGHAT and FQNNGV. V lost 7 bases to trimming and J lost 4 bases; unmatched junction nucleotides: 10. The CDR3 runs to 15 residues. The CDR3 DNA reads TGTGCCAGCACACTAACACAGGGGGCGACCACTGAAGCTTTCTTT. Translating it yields CASTLTQGATTEAFF.

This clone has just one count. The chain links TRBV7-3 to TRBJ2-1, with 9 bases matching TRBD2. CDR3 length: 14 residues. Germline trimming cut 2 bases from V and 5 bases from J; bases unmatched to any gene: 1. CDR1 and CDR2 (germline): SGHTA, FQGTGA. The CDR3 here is CASSLRGGDNEQFF. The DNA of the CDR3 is TGTGCCAGCAGCTTACGCGGGGGGGACAATGAGCAGTTCTTC.

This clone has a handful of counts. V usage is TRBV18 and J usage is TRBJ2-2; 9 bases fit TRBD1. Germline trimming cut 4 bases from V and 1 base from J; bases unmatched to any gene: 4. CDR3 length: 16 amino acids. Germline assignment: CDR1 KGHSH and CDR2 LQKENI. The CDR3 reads CASSLGTGRNTGELFF. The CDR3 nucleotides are TGTGCCAGCTCACTTGGGACAGGGAGGAACACCGGGGAGCTGTTTTTT.

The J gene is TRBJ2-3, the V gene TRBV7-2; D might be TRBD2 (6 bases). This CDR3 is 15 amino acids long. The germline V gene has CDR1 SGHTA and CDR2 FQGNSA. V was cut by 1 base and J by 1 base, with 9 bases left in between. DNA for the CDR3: TGTGCCAGCAGCTTAGGCGGGGAACGCACAGATACGCAGTATTTT. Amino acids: CASSLGGERTDTQYF.

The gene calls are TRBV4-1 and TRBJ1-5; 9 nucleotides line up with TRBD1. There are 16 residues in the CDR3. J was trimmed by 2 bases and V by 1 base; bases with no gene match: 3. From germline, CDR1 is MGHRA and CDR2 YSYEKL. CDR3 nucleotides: TGCGCCAGCAGCCAAGGGACAGGGGTGGGCAATCAGCCCCAGCATTTT. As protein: CASSQGTGVGNQPQHF.

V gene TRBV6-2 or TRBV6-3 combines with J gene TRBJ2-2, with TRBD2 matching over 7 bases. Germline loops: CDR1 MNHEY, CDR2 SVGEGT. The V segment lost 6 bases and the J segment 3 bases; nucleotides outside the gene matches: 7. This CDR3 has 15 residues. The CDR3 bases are TGTGCCAGCAGCTTAGCTAGCGGAGACACCGGGGAGCTGTTTTTT. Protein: CASSLASGDTGELFF.

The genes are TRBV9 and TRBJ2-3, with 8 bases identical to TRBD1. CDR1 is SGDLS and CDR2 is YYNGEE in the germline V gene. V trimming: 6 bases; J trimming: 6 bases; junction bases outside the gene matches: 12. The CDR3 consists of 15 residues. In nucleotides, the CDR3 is TGTGCCAGCAACCAGGGGGCTGTCCCTTCGGATACGCAGTATTTT. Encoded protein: CASNQGAVPSDTQYF.

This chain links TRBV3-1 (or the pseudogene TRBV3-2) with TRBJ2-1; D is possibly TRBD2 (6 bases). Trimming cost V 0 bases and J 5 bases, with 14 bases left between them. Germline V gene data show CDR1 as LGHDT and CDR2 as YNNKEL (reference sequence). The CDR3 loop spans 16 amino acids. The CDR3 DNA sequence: TGTGCCAGCAGCCAAGAGGGTCGGGAGACGAACAATGAGCAGTTCTTC. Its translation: CASSQEGRETNNEQFF.

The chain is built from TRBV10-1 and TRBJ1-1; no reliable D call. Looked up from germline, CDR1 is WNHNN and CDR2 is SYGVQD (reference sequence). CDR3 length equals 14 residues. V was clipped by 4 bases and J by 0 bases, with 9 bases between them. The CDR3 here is CASSVHRVNTEAFF. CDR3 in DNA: TGCGCCAGCAGTGTGCATCGGGTGAACACTGAAGCTTTCTTT.

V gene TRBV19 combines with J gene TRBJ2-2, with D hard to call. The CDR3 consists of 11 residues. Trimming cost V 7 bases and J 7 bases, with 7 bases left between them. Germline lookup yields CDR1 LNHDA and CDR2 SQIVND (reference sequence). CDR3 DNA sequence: TGTGCCAGTACTTTCGGCGGGGAGCTGTTTTTT. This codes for CASTFGGELFF.

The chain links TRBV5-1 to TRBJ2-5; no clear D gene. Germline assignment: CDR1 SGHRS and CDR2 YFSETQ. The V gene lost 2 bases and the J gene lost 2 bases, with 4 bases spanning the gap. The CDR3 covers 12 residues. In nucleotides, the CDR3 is TGCGCCAGCAGCTTCGGTCAAGAGACCCAGTACTTC. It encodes CASSFGQETQYF.

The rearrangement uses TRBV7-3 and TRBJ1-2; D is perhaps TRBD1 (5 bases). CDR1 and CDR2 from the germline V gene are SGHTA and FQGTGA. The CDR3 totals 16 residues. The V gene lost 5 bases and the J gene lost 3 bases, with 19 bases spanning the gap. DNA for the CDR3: TGTGCCAGCAGCCCCCGACAGAAACCCACCCACTATGGCTACACCTTC. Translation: CASSPRQKPTHYGYTF.